One T cell receptor (beta chain) is described in this entry. Its antigen is not known. This sample is drawn from a study of CD8 T cells in ankylosing spondylitis. Germline V gene sequence: CDR1 SGHTA, CDR2 FQGTGA. There are 14 residues in the CDR3. Trimming removed 4 bases from V and 6 bases from J, with 12 bases in between. The study's findings and limits: Existing reports had already noted some motif variants in reactive arthritis synovial fluid and blood.

The authors made TCR beta libraries by quantitative 5'-RACE with molecular barcodes. TCRdb re-called the 5' RACE reads with MiXCR, one entry per CDR3 protein. The sample records about 130,000 distinct CDR3 sequences, about 7% being singletons. The TCR originated in a female donor with ankylosing spondylitis or in good health (not recorded which). The sample consisted of blood, either unsorted or a sorted T cell fraction (not recorded which). V gene TRBV7-3 combines with J gene TRBJ2-2, with a possible D match to TRBD1 (6 bases). The CDR3 loop is CASSSGQFPGELFF. In DNA form, the CDR3 reads TGTGCCAGCAGCTCCGGACAGTTTCCCGGGGAGCTGTTTTTT.